This passage covers 31 T cell receptor beta chains from one sample sequenced in a study of T cells in Graves' hyperthyroidism and ophthalmopathy. Regions amplified from RNA transcripts were the TCR beta CDR3 regions. The HTBI set primed first-round TCR CDR3 RT-PCR. One entry per CDR3 protein, called by TCRdb with MiXCR from the multiplex PCR reads. The sample yields 450,000 to 700,000 distinct CDR3 sequences, approximately 44% seen once. Sample: peripheral blood or thyroid tissue (not recorded which). These receptors were obtained from a young woman with Graves' hyperthyroidism.

The table lists this clonotype with a count of one. This could be a read error, since a much larger clone is one nucleotide away. The rearrangement links TRBV3-1 to TRBJ2-2; possible D gene TRBD2, 5 bases. Germline assignment: CDR1 LGHDT and CDR2 YNNKEL (reference sequence). The CDR3 sequence is 13 residues long. The CDR3 nucleotides read TGTGCCAGCAGCCCACTACTCACCGGGGAGCTGCTTTTT. Residues: CASSPLLTGELLF.

About this clonotype: A much larger clone differs from this one at a single base, so this may be a read error. The V call is TRBV2, the J call TRBJ2-5, with TRBD2 identical over 12 bases. The CDR3 has 14 amino acids. Germline loops: CDR1 SNHLY, CDR2 FYNNEI. The trim removed 8 bases at V and 13 bases at J, leaving 14 bases unmatched. This CDR3 reads CASGWTSGTWPPYF. The CDR3 coding sequence is TGTGCCAGCGGTTGGACTAGCGGGACCTGGCCTCCGTACTTC.

This clonotype occurred many times. The chain recombines TRBV7-2 with TRBJ1-6, with D perhaps matching TRBD1 (6 bases). Trimming took 6 bases from V and 6 from J, leaving 18 bases between them. Germline loops: CDR1 SGHTA, CDR2 FQGNSA. The length of the CDR3 is 16 residues. This CDR3 is CASRDSLGLSNSPLHF. CDR3 in DNA: TGTGCCAGCAGGGACAGTCTGGGTTTGTCTAATTCACCCCTCCACTTT.

In the case of this clonotype: A much larger clone differs from this one at a single base, so this may be a read error. The rearrangement links TRBV5-1 to TRBJ2-7; TRBD1 matches at 9 bases. CDR1 is SGHRS, CDR2 YFSETQ, per germline. The J segment lost 2 bases and the V segment lost 4 bases, leaving 4 bases of the junction unmatched. The CDR3 runs to 14 residues. CDR3 protein: CASSQGTGTYEQYF. The CDR3 coding sequence is TGCGCCAGCAGCCAAGGGACAGGGACCTACGAGCAGTACTTC.

The chain uses TRBV4-1 and TRBJ2-7; 9 bases fit TRBD1. V was pared by 4 bases and J by 7 bases, with 11 bases of the junction left unmatched. This CDR3 spans 15 amino acids. Germline V lookup: CDR1 MGHRA, CDR2 YSYEKL. CDR3 protein: CASSPAGQGIGEQYF. The CDR3 DNA follows: TGCGCCAGCAGCCCTGCGGGACAGGGAATAGGGGAGCAGTACTTC.

CDR3 DNA sequence: TGTGCCAGCAGCCCGGGACAGTACGGAGCTAACTATGGCTACACCTTC. As protein: CASSPGQYGANYGYTF. The chain combines TRBV4-2 with TRBJ1-2, with 7 bases that match TRBD1. This CDR3 is built from 16 residues. CDR1 and CDR2 (germline): LGHNA, YNFKEQ. J gave up 0 bases and V 4 bases, and 8 bases lay outside the gene matches.

This chain links TRBV7-8 with TRBJ2-5; 10 bases line up with TRBD1. The closer fit of TRBJ2-4 to the DNA end suggests the J call may be wrong. CDR1 is SGHVS, CDR2 FQNEAQ, per germline. CDR3 size: 14 residues. The CDR3 reads CASSPRDRGNIQYF. CDR3 DNA: TGTGCCAGCAGCCCCCGGGACAGGGGAAACATTCAGTACTTC.

V gene TRBV10-3 combines with J gene TRBJ2-7, with 8 bases that match TRBD1. J was trimmed by 0 bases and V by 6 bases; bases with no gene match: 10. The CDR3 covers 16 residues. The V gene's germline CDR1 is ENHRY and CDR2 SYGVKD. The CDR3 here is CAIRGAGGRDSYEQYF. The CDR3 bases are TGTGCCATCAGAGGGGCAGGGGGCAGGGACTCCTACGAGCAGTACTTC.

This clonotype was observed a few times. The CDR3 loop reads CASSLAGWDTIYF. In nucleotides, the CDR3 is TGTGCCAGCAGCTTAGCGGGTTGGGACACCATATATTTT. This sequence joins TRBV7-8 and TRBJ1-3; no definite D call. The CDR3 has 13 residues. The V gene lost 0 bases and the J gene lost 8 bases, with 8 bases spanning the gap. Per the germline V gene, CDR1 is SGHVS and CDR2 is FQNEAQ.

This clonotype was seen many times. V usage is TRBV20-1 and J usage is TRBJ1-5; D is unresolved. V was shortened by 0 bases and J by 1 base, with 10 bases between the two germline ends. This CDR3 spans 15 amino acids. In germline, CDR1 is DFQATT, CDR2 SNEGSKA (reference sequence). The CDR3 is CSAREGPYSNQPQHF. The CDR3 DNA is TGCAGTGCTAGAGAAGGGCCATACAGCAATCAGCCCCAGCATTTT.

This clonotype was detected many times. The chain combines TRBV7-3 with TRBJ2-2; no definite D call. Germline CDR1 reads SGHTA; CDR2 reads FQGTGA. V was pared by 2 bases and J by 7 bases, with 5 bases between. The CDR3 sequence is 12 residues long. In DNA form, the CDR3 reads TGTGCCAGCAGCTTATCAGACGGGGAGCTGTTTTTT. Amino acids: CASSLSDGELFF. Filled out from reference TRBV7-3 and TRBJ2-2, the complete variable domain reads GAGVSQTPSNKVTEKGKYVELRCDPISGHTALYWYRQSLGQGPEFLIYFQGTGAADDSGLPNDRFFAVRPEGSVSTLKIQRTERGDSAVYLCASSLSDGELFFGEGSRLTVL.

In this sample, this clonotype turned up once. The chain couples TRBV20-1 to TRBJ2-7; TRBD2 matches 9 bases. This CDR3 is built from 12 residues. From germline, CDR1 is DFQATT and CDR2 SNEGSKA (reference sequence). V trimming: 7 bases; J trimming: 5 bases; junction bases outside the gene matches: 6. CDR3 bases: TGCAGTGGGATAGCGGGAGTTAACGAGCAGTACTTC. It encodes CSGIAGVNEQYF.

The V call is TRBV12-3 or TRBV12-4, the J call TRBJ1-1; 9 positions agree with TRBD1. The ends lost 2 bases at V and 11 bases at J; junction bases unmatched: 6. The length of the CDR3 is 13 residues. The CDR3 DNA follows: TGTGCCAGCAGTTTAACAGGGACAGGGTTGGCTTTCTTT. It encodes CASSLTGTGLAFF.

The chain employs TRBV19 and TRBJ2-1; D not resolved. Germline CDR1 is LNHDA and CDR2 is SQIVND (reference sequence). The CDR3 loop spans 15 amino acids. V lost 5 bases and J lost 0, with 11 bases in between. The DNA for the CDR3 is TGTGCCAGTAGTTCTGGGTTCAGCTCCTACAATGAGCAGTTCTTC. Protein product: CASSSGFSSYNEQFF.

The sample holds many counts of this clonotype. This rearrangement joins TRBV7-2 to TRBJ2-2, with 7 bases that match TRBD2. The CDR3 contains 15 residues. V shed 5 bases and J 4 bases; nucleotides not matched to a gene: 7. Germline CDR1 reads SGHTA; CDR2 reads FQGNSA. The CDR3 DNA sequence: TGTGCCAGCAGCCCCCGGACTAGAGGCACCGGGGAGCTGTTTTTT. The encoded protein is CASSPRTRGTGELFF.

The chain joins TRBV24-1 to TRBJ2-1, with 7 bases that match TRBD1. Trimming at V came to 3 bases and at J to 5 bases, leaving 6 bases not matched to a gene. The CDR3 runs 15 residues. In germline, CDR1 is KGHDR, CDR2 SFDVKD. The CDR3 sequence is CATSDPGQTNNEQFF. As DNA, the CDR3 is TGTGCCACCAGTGATCCGGGACAGACAAACAATGAGCAGTTCTTC.

The chain couples TRBV7-2 to TRBJ2-5; TRBD2 agrees at 13 bases. CDR1 is SGHTA, CDR2 FQGNSA, per germline. The CDR3 has 15 residues. After removal of 4 bases from V and 5 bases from J, the junction contained 4 bases not matched to a gene. CDR3 DNA sequence: TGTGCCAGCAGCTCTCGGACTAGCGGGGGCGAGACCCAGTACTTC. It encodes CASSSRTSGGETQYF.

This clonotype was counted ten times or more. The chain recombines TRBV2 with TRBJ2-2, with 7 positions matching TRBD1. The germline CDR1 and CDR2 sequences are SNHLY and FYNNEI. V gave up 5 bases and J gave up 6 bases; unmatched junction bases: 3. The CDR3 spans 13 residues. CDR3 amino acids: CASSNRGPGELFF. The DNA of the CDR3 is TGTGCCAGCAGTAACAGGGGCCCCGGGGAGCTGTTTTTT.

This clonotype was picked up many times. This rearrangement joins TRBV7-9 to TRBJ2-5; TRBD1 or TRBD2 may be the D gene (5 bases each). The V end lost 1 base, the J end lost 5 bases, and 14 bases lay between the germline ends. This CDR3 is 15 amino acids long. In germline, CDR1 is SEHNR, CDR2 FQNEAQ (reference sequence). The CDR3 loop is CASSLGGSPRETQYF. In nucleotides, the CDR3 is TGTGCCAGCAGCTTAGGGGGGTCTCCGAGGGAGACCCAGTACTTC.

This chain connects TRBV7-3 to TRBJ2-2; 8 nucleotides line up with TRBD2. This CDR3 contains 13 residues. Germline V lookup: CDR1 SGHTA, CDR2 FQGTGA. V trimming: 4 bases; J trimming: 11 bases; junction bases outside the gene matches: 6. The CDR3 is CASSWQLAEELFF. The CDR3 bases are TGTGCCAGCAGCTGGCAACTAGCGGAAGAGCTGTTTTTT.

This clonotype was detected many times. The rearrangement uses TRBV20-1 and TRBJ2-5; TRBD1 matches 8 bases. The CDR3 runs 13 residues. CDR1 and CDR2 (germline): DFQATT, SNEGSKA (reference sequence). Trimming took 5 bases from V and 5 from J; bases not matched to a gene: 7. The CDR3 is CSAGQGISETQYF. Written as DNA, the CDR3 is TGCAGTGCTGGACAGGGCATTTCGGAGACCCAGTACTTC.

This clonotype was seen a handful of times. The chain combines TRBV7-9 with TRBJ2-5; possible D gene TRBD1, 5 bases. V was cut by 6 bases and J by 3 bases, with 14 bases left in between. The CDR3 runs to 14 residues. Per germline, CDR1 SEHNR and CDR2 FQNEAQ (reference sequence). In DNA form, the CDR3 reads TGTGCCAGCAGTCCTCCTTGGGGCAAAGAGACCCAGTACTTC. It is translated as CASSPPWGKETQYF.

This clonotype was detected a few times. This sequence joins TRBV30 and TRBJ1-2; the match to TRBD1 covers 7 bases. The CDR3 covers 12 residues. V lost 3 bases to trimming and J lost 6 bases; unmatched junction nucleotides: 4. CDR1 and CDR2 from the germline V gene are GTSNPN and SVGIG (reference sequence). This CDR3 reads CAWSQGGDGYTF. The CDR3 nucleotides are TGTGCCTGGAGCCAGGGGGGCGATGGCTACACCTTC.

In its sample, this clonotype was seen a few times. This chain uses TRBV2 with TRBJ2-2, with TRBD1 matching over 9 bases. The germline gives CDR1 SNHLY, CDR2 FYNNEI. V shed 9 bases and J 3 bases; nucleotides not matched to a gene: 5. The CDR3 spans 14 residues. The DNA for the CDR3 is TGTGCCAGTACGACAGGGGGATACACCGGGGAGCTGTTTTTT. Translating it yields CASTTGGYTGELFF.

In this sample, this clonotype turned up many times. The chain carries TRBV5-1 and TRBJ2-7; TRBD2 matches 7 bases. Germline-derived CDR1 and CDR2 are SGHRS and YFSETQ. V shed 0 bases and J 0 bases; nucleotides not matched to a gene: 3. The CDR3 is 15 amino acids. CDR3 in DNA: TGCGCCAGCAGCTTGGCGGGAGGACTCTCCTACGAGCAGTACTTC. Protein sequence: CASSLAGGLSYEQYF.

This clonotype was seen many times. The chain links TRBV15 to TRBJ2-7, with D perhaps matching TRBD2 (6 bases). The CDR3 loop spans 14 amino acids. Germline V lookup: CDR1 LNHNV, CDR2 YYDKDF (reference sequence). Trimming shortened V by 8 bases and J by 0 bases, and 14 bases separated the two germline ends. As DNA, the CDR3 is TGTGCCACCGCGGAGGGACCTGACTCCTACGAGCAGTACTTC. Amino acid sequence: CATAEGPDSYEQYF.

This clonotype was detected ten times or more. This chain links TRBV5-4 with TRBJ2-7, with a tentative D call TRBD1 (5 bases). The V gene lost 2 bases and the J gene lost 1 base, with 10 bases spanning the gap. CDR3 size: 14 residues. Germline V lookup: CDR1 SGHNT, CDR2 YYREEE (reference sequence). CDR3 residues: CASSFTGASYEQYF. The DNA of the CDR3 is TGTGCCAGCAGCTTCACAGGAGCGTCCTACGAGCAGTACTTC.

This clonotype was seen once. V and J are TRBV2 and TRBJ1-4; the D gene is possibly TRBD1 (6 bases). This CDR3 is built from 15 residues. The germline V gene has CDR1 SNHLY and CDR2 FYNNEI. The V end lost 5 bases, the J end lost 5 bases, and 15 bases lay between the germline ends. The CDR3 loop reads CASSLRTEYNEKLFF. The CDR3 DNA sequence: TGTGCCAGCAGTCTAAGGACAGAGTACAATGAAAAACTGTTTTTT.

This clonotype was seen many times. The CDR3 sequence: CASSHRDRNYEQYF. The CDR3 DNA reads as TGTGCCAGCAGCCACCGGGACAGGAACTACGAGCAGTACTTC. The rearrangement links TRBV7-9 to TRBJ2-7; 8 nucleotides match TRBD1. With 5 bases clipped from V and 3 bases from J, the junction kept 6 bases outside the gene matches. CDR1 is SEHNR and CDR2 is FQNEAQ in the germline V gene (reference sequence). CDR3 length: 14 residues.

This clonotype has only a few counts. This chain joins TRBV9 and TRBJ2-5, with unresolved D. CDR1 and CDR2 (germline): SGDLS, YYNGEE. CDR3 length: 14 residues. The ends were cut back, 4 bases at V and 7 bases at J, with 17 bases in the middle. The CDR3 coding sequence is TGTGCCAGCAGCCAAGAGTCCGACGGCGGGACCCAGTACTTC. This codes for CASSQESDGGTQYF.

This clonotype showed up many times. The V call is TRBV7-6, the J call TRBJ2-7; 7 bases are a match to TRBD1. The germline V gene encodes CDR1 SGHVS and CDR2 FNYEAQ. The CDR3 is 14 amino acids. Trimming cost V 5 bases and J 0 bases; bases outside gene matches: 4. The CDR3 coding sequence is TGTGCCAGCAGCAATAGGGGGCTCTCCTACGAGCAGTACTTC. It codes for CASSNRGLSYEQYF.